This TCR beta chain was documented in a study of T-cell reconstitution after alpha-beta-depleted transplantation in children. Overall study results and limits: Several hundred graft clones that had expanded were reportedly the source of alpha-beta T cells about two months after transplant. Newly produced T cells mostly provided counts and TCRbeta diversity after one year, as hyperexpanded clones declined.

This clonotype was detected many times. Its antigen remains unknown. Unique molecular identifiers featured in how the TCRbeta library was prepared. TCRdb ran MiXCR on the PCR reads and lists one entry per CDR3 protein. The table lists over 450,000 distinct CDR3 sequences, approximately 10% of them singletons. Germline assignment: CDR1 SEHNR and CDR2 FQNEAQ (reference sequence). This CDR3 has 19 amino acids. The V segment lost 6 bases and the J segment 0 bases; nucleotides outside the gene matches: 11. The chain links TRBV7-9 to TRBJ2-6, with 10 bases that match TRBD1. The sample here was PBMCs, taken before TCRalphabeta/CD19-depleted stem cell transplant. The origin of this receptor is a child under 10 years old with inherited bone marrow failure, due to receive a stem cell transplant. CDR3 DNA: TGTGCCAGCAGAAGCCCCCGGACAGGGGGGTCCTCTGGGGCCAACGTCCTGACTTTC. As protein: CASRSPRTGGSSGANVLTF.